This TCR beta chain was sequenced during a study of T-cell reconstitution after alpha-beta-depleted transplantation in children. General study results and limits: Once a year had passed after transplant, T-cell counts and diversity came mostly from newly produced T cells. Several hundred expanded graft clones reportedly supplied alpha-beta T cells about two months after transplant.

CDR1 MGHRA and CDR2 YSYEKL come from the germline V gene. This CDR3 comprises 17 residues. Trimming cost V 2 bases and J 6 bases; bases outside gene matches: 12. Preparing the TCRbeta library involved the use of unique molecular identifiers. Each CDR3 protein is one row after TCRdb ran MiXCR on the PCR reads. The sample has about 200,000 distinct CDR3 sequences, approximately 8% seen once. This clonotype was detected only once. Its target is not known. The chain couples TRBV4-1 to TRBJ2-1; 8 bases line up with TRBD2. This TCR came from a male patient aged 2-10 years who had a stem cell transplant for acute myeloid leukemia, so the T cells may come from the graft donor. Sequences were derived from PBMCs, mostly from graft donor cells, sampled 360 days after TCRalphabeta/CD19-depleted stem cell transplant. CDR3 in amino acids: CASSQWPRLAFVNEQFF. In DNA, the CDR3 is TGCGCCAGCAGCCAATGGCCCCGACTAGCGTTCGTCAATGAGCAGTTCTTC.